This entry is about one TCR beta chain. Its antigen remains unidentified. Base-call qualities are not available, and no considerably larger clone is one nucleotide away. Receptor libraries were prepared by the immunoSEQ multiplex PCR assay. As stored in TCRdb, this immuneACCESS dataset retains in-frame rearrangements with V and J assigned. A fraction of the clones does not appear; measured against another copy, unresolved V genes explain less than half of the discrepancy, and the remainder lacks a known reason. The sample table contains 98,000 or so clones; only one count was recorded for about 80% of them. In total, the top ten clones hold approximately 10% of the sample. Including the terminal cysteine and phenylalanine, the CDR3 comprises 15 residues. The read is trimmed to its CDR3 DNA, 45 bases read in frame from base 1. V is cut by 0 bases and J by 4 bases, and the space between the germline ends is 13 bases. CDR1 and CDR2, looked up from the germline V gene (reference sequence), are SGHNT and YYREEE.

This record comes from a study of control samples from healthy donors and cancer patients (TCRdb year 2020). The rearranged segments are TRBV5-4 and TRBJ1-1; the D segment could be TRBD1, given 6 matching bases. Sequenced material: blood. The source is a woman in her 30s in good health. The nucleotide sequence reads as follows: TGTGCCAGCAGCTTGGAGGGGGAAGGCGTCACTGAAGCTTTCTTT. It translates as CASSLEGEGVTEAFF.